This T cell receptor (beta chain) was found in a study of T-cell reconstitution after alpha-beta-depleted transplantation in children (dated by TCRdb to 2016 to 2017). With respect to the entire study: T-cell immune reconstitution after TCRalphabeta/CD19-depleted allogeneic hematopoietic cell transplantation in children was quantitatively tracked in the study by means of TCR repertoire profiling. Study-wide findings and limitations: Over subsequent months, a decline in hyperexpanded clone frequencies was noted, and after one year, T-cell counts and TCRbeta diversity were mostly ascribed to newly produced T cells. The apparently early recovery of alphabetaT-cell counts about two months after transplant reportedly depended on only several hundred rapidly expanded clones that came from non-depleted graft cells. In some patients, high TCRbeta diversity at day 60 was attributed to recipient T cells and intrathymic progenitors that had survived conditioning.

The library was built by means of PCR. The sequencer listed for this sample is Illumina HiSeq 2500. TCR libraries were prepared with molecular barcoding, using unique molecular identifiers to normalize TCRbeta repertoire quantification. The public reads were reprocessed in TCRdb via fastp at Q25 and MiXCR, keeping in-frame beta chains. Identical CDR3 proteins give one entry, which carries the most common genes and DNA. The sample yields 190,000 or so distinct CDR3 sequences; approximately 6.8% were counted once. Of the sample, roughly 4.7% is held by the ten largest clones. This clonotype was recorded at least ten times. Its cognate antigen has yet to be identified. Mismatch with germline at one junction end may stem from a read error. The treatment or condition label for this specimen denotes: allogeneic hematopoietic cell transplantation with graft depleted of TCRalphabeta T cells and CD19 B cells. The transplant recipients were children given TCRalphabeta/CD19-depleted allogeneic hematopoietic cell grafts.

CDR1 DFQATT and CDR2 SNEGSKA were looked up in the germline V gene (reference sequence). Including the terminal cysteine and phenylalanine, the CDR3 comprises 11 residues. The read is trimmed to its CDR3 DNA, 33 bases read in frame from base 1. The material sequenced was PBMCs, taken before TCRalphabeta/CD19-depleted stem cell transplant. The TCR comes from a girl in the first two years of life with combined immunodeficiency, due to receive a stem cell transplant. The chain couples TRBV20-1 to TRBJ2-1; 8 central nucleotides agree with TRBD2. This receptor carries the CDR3 CSATGLAGGVF. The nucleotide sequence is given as TGCAGTGCTACCGGGCTAGCGGGCGGGGTCTTC.